This TCR beta chain was profiled in a study of technical replicates of blood from a handful of donors. Looked up from germline, CDR1 is KGHSH and CDR2 is LQKENI. The CDR3 has 13 amino acids. Trimming cost V 3 bases and J 2 bases, with 7 bases left between them. TCRdb keeps only in-frame clones here, not all; method: immunoSEQ multiplex PCR. The data hold fewer than 70,000 clones, with 75% to 90% observed a single time. The specimen was PBMCs. The gene calls are TRBV18 and TRBJ2-5; no clear D gene. The receptor was isolated from a human donor in good health. Some clones in this sample may be carry-over from other donors' samples. The chain's CDR3 is CASSPRRQETQYF. The CDR3 nucleotides read TGTGCCAGCTCACCTAGGCGGCAAGAGACCCAGTACTTC.